This T cell receptor beta chain was captured in a study of long-term antiretroviral therapy in people with HIV. V shed 2 bases and J shed 3 bases, with 14 bases lying between them. The CDR3 sequence is 15 residues long. In germline, CDR1 is MNHNS, CDR2 SASEGT. Survey-level resolution applied to immunoSEQ assay v3.0. Sequencing aimed at roughly 40,000-50,000 T-cell genomes per sample. The assay was immunoSEQ multiplex PCR, and TCRdb's table has in-frame clones only and misses some. The sample has around 19,000 clones, 79% seen once. General study points: ART adherence, viral resistance and therapy changes went undocumented. HIV repertoires spanned tighter CDR3 length ranges than controls did. Clonal populations expanded prior to ART predominated within the repertoire at all time points.

This clone is a singleton in its sample. The target antigen is unknown. Here the sequenced sample was unsorted PBMCs, taken at the start of antiretroviral therapy. This TCR came from a man aged 25-40 years with HIV. The chain carries TRBV6-1 and TRBJ2-7, with D tentatively TRBD1 or TRBD2 (6 bases each). In nucleotides, the CDR3 is TGTGCCAGCAGTGAACGGGGGACACCTTTCTACGAGCAGTACTTC. Translated: CASSERGTPFYEQYF.